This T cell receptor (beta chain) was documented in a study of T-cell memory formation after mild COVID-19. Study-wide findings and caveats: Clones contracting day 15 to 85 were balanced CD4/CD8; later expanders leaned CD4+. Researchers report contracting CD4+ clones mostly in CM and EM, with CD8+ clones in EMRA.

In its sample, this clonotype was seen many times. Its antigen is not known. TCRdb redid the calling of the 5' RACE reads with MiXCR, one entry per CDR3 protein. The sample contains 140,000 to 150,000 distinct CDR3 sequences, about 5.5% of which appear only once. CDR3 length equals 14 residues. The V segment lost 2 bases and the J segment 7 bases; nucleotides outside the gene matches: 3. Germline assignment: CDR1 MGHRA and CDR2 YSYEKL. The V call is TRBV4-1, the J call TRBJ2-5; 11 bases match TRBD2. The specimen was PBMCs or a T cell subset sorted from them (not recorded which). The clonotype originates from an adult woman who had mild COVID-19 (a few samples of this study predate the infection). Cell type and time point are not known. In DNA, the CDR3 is TGCGCCAGCAGCCAACTAGCGGGGGGAAGGACCCAGTACTTC. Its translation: CASSQLAGGRTQYF.